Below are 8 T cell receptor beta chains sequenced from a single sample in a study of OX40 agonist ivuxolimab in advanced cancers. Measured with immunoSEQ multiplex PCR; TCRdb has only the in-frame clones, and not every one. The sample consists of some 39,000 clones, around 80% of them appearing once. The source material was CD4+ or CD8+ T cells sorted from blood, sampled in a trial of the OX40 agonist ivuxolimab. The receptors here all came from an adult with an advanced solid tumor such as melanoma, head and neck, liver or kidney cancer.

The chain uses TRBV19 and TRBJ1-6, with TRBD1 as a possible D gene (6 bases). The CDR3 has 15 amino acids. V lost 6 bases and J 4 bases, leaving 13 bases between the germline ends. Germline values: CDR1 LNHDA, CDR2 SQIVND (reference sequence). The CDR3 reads CASRTPQGYNSPLHF. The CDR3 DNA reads TGTGCCAGTAGGACGCCCCAGGGGTATAATTCACCCCTCCACTTT. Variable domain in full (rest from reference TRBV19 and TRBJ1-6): DGGITQSPKYLFRKEGQNVTLSCEQNLNHDAMYWYRQDPGQGLRLIYYSQIVNDFQKGDIAEGYSVSREKKESFPLTVTSAQKNPTAFYLCASRTPQGYNSPLHFGNGTRLTVT.

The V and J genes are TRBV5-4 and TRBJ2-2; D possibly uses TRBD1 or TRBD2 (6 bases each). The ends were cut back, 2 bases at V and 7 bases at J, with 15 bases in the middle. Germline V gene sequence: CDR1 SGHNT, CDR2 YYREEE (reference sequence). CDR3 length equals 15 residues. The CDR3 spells CASSFPRGDGGELFF. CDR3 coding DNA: TGTGCCAGCAGCTTCCCTAGGGGGGATGGCGGGGAGCTGTTTTTT.

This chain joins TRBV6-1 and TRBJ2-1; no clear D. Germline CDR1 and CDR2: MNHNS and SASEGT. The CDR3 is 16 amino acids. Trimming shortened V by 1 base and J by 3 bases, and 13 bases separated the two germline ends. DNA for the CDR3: TGTGCCAGCAGTGAAGTGGCCTTTTCCTTCTACAATGAGCAGTTCTTC. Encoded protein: CASSEVAFSFYNEQFF.

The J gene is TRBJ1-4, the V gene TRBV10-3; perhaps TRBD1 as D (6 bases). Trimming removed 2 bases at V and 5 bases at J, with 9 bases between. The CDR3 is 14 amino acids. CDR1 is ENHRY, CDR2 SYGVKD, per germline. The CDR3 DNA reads TGTGCCATCAGTGAGGGACAGCTAAATGAAAAACTGTTTTTT. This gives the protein CAISEGQLNEKLFF.

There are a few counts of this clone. CDR3 sequence (DNA): TGTGCCAGCAGCTACCAGGGACATTCCGAGCAGTACTTC. Translated: CASSYQGHSEQYF. The chain combines TRBV6-5 with TRBJ2-7; D may be TRBD1 (6 bases). This CDR3 contains 13 residues. V shed 6 bases and J shed 6 bases, with 15 bases lying between them. The germline CDR1 and CDR2 sequences are MNHEY and SVGAGI.

The CDR3 loop is CASSLLANNEQFF. The CDR3 coding sequence is TGCGCCAGCAGCTTGCTAGCTAACAATGAGCAGTTCTTC. V usage is TRBV5-1 and J usage is TRBJ2-1, with D tentatively TRBD2 (5 bases). V lost 1 base and J lost 5, with 7 bases in between. The CDR3 contains 13 residues. Germline CDR1 reads SGHRS; CDR2 reads YFSETQ.

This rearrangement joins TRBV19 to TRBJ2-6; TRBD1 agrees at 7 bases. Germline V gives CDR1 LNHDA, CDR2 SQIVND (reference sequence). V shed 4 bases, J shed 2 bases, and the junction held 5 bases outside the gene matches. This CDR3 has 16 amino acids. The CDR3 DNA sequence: TGTGCCAGTAGTAACCCAGGGGGTACTGGGGCCAACGTCCTGACTTTC. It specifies CASSNPGGTGANVLTF. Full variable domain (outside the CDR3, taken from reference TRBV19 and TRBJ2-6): DGGITQSPKYLFRKEGQNVTLSCEQNLNHDAMYWYRQDPGQGLRLIYYSQIVNDFQKGDIAEGYSVSREKKESFPLTVTSAQKNPTAFYLCASSNPGGTGANVLTFGAGSRLTVL.

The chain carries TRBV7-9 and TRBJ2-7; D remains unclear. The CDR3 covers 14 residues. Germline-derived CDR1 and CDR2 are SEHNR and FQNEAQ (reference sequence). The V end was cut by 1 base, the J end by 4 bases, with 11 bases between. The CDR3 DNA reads TGTGCCAGCAGCTTAGTTGTCGCGGAATACGAGCAGTACTTC. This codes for CASSLVVAEYEQYF.